This entry is about one T cell receptor beta chain. Germline V lookup: CDR1 WNHNN, CDR2 SYGVQD (reference sequence). This CDR3 contains 14 residues. V shed 8 bases, J shed 4 bases, and the junction held 8 bases outside the gene matches. These data originate in a study of CD8 T cells in Susac syndrome. The T cells that were sequenced for TCR beta were CD8+ and CD4+ cells from blood. About 0.5 to 1 ug RNA was reverse transcribed with random hexamers. TCRdb re-analysed the immunoSEQ multiplex PCR reads in MiXCR, keeping a single row per CDR3 protein. The sample consists of about 120,000 distinct CDR3 sequences, about 93% of them appearing once.

Sequenced: CD4+ T cells from PBMCs. The chain carries TRBV10-1 and TRBJ1-2; 9 nucleotides match TRBD1. The clonotype comes from a human donor in good health. The CDR3 bases are TGCGCCAGCCTTAGGGACAGGGTTTTCTATGGCTACACCTTC. Its translation: CASLRDRVFYGYTF.